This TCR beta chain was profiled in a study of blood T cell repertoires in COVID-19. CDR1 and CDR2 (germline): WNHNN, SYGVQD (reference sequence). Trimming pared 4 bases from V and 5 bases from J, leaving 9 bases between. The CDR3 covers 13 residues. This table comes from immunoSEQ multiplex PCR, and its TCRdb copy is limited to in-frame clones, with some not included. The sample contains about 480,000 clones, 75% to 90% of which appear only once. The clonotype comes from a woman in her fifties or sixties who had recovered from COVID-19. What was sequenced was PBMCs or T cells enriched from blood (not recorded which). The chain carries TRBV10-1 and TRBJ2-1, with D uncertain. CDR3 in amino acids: CASSASRNNEQFF. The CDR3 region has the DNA TGCGCCAGCAGTGCTAGTAGGAACAATGAGCAGTTCTTC.